Sequencing of this TCR beta chain was carried out in a study of blood T cell repertoires in COVID-19. Methods used by the authors: By means of reference gene primer amplification, nucleated cell counts were estimated. Some clones are missing from TCRdb's copy, which holds only in-frame ones; the method was immunoSEQ multiplex PCR. V, J and clone size are taken as reported in that table, and D and trimming were inferred from the DNA itself. The table includes 200,000 to 250,000 clones, approximately 85% detected once. The germline CDR1 and CDR2 sequences are MNHEY and SVGAGI. V was trimmed by 2 bases and J by 7 bases, leaving 16 bases between them. This CDR3 contains 15 residues.

The specimen was PBMCs or T cells enriched from blood (not recorded which). The TCR originated in a woman in her fifties or sixties who had recovered from COVID-19. This chain connects TRBV6-5 to TRBJ2-3, with D hard to call. The CDR3 region is CASSYDADPRYTQYF. CDR3 DNA: TGTGCCAGCAGTTACGATGCGGATCCCCGCTATACGCAGTATTTT.